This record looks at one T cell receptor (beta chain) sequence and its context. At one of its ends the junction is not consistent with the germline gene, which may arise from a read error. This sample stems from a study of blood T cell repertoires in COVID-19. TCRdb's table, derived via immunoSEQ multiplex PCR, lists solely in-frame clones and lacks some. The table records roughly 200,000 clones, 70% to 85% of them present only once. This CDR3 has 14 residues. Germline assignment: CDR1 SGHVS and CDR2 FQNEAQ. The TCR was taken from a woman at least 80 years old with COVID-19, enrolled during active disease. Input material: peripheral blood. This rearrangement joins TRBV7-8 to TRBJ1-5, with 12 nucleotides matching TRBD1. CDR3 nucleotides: TGTGCCAGCAGCTTAGAGGGACAGGGGGCCCCATTCTATTTT. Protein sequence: CASSLEGQGAPFYF. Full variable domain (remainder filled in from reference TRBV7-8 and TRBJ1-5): GAGVSQSPRYKVAKRGQDVALRCDPISGHVSLFWYQQALGQGPEFLTYFQNEAQLDKSGLPSDRFFAERPEGSVSTLKIQRTQQEDSAVYLCASSLEGQGAPFYFGDGTRLSIL.